This T cell receptor (beta chain) comes out of a study of radiotherapy plus CTLA-4 blockade in lung cancer. Profiling relied on immunoSEQ multiplex PCR, and the TCRdb table lists in-frame clones only, not all of them. Of around 71,000 clones in the sample, around 76% were seen once. Material: peripheral blood, obtained from a patient treated with radiotherapy plus ipilimumab. This receptor was identified in a human donor with non-small cell lung cancer whose response to radiotherapy plus ipilimumab could not be evaluated. Some clones in this sample may be carry-over from other donors' samples.

The CDR3 bases are TGTGCCAGCAAGTTTTACCCACAGGACCACGAGCAGTACTTC. Translation: CASKFYPQDHEQYF. The gene calls are TRBV6-1 and TRBJ2-7; possible D gene TRBD1, 5 bases. CDR1 is MNHNS, CDR2 SASEGT, per germline. V lost 7 bases, J lost 5 bases, and 18 bases lay in between. The CDR3 is 14 amino acids.